The entry below describes one TCR beta chain. TCRdb analysed the RT-PCR reads with MiXCR anew, one entry per CDR3 protein. The sample lists approximately 160,000 distinct CDR3 sequences; more than 20% were seen once. J was trimmed by 6 bases and V by 7 bases; bases with no gene match: 7. The germline V gene encodes CDR1 SQVTM and CDR2 ANQGSEA. The CDR3 has 13 amino acids. These data are taken from a study of patients and donors after allogeneic stem cell transplantation. This sequence originates from a human donor who was either an allogeneic HSCT recipient or a stem cell or donor lymphocyte infusion donor (not recorded which). It is not recorded whose cells these are; they may come from a transplant donor. What was sequenced was blood, either unsorted or a sorted T cell fraction (not recorded which). The chain employs TRBV29-1 and TRBJ2-2; 8 bases line up with TRBD1. CDR3 amino acids: CSAWGRGPGELFF. CDR3 in DNA: TGCAGCGCCTGGGGCAGGGGGCCCGGGGAGCTGTTTTTT.